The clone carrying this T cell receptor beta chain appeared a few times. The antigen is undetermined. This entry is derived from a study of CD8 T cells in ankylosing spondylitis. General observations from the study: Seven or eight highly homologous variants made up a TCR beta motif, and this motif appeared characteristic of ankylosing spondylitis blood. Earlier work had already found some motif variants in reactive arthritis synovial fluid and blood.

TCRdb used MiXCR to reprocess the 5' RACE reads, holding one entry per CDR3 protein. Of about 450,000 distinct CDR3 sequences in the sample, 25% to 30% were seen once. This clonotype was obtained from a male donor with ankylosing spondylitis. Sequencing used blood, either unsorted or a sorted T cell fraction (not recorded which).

The CDR3 here is CASSDRGSSSGSETQYF. The CDR3 DNA reads TGCGCCAGCAGTGACAGGGGTTCCAGTAGTGGATCCGAGACCCAGTACTTC. The gene calls are TRBV10-1 and TRBJ2-5; D possibly corresponds to TRBD1 (6 bases). V dropped 3 bases and J dropped 5 bases, with 22 bases sitting between them. The germline gives CDR1 WNHNN, CDR2 SYGVQD (reference sequence). This CDR3 region has 17 residues.